The next 18 T cell receptor beta chains were all read from a single sample in a study of OX40 agonist ivuxolimab in advanced cancers. Sequencing was performed with immunoSEQ multiplex PCR; in TCRdb, only in-frame clones are kept and a portion is missing. The repertoire consists of 15,000 to 25,000 clones, with about 70% occurring once and the leading ten covering about 13%. Here the sequenced sample was CD4+ or CD8+ T cells sorted from blood, taken in a trial of the OX40 agonist ivuxolimab. The receptor source for this set is an adult with an advanced solid tumor such as melanoma, head and neck, liver or kidney cancer.

This clone was seen more than once but under ten times. The chain couples TRBV7-9 to TRBJ1-2; unclear D gene. CDR3 length equals 13 residues. CDR1 and CDR2 (germline): SEHNR, FQNEAQ (reference sequence). Trimming removed 2 bases at V and 4 bases at J, with 8 bases between. CDR3 sequence (DNA): TGTGCCAGCAGCTTATTGGGCGGCTATGGCTACACCTTC. Encoded protein: CASSLLGGYGYTF. The complete variable domain, with remaining parts taken from reference TRBV7-9 and TRBJ1-2, reads DTGVSQNPRHKITKRGQNVTFRCDPISEHNRLYWYRQTLGQGPEFLTYFQNEAQLEKSRLLSDRFSAERPKGSFSTLEIQRTEQGDSAMYLCASSLLGGYGYTFGSGTRLTVV.

V usage is TRBV28 and J usage is TRBJ1-1, with D possibly matching TRBD1 (6 bases). V was trimmed by 0 bases and J by 0 bases, leaving 8 bases between them. The CDR3 length is 15 residues. Per germline, CDR1 MDHEN and CDR2 SYDVKM. The CDR3 protein is CASSLWTGMNTEAFF. The CDR3 DNA is TGTGCCAGCAGTTTATGGACAGGTATGAACACTGAAGCTTTCTTT.

A single count supports this clone. The chain links TRBV7-9 to TRBJ2-5, with D uncertain. This CDR3 spans 14 amino acids. Germline CDR1 and CDR2: SEHNR and FQNEAQ (reference sequence). Trimming took 1 base from V and 1 from J, leaving 7 bases between them. CDR3 DNA: TGTGCCAGCAGCTTAGTTTGGGGCCAAGAGACCCAGTACTTC. It encodes CASSLVWGQETQYF.

The chain uses TRBV5-4 and TRBJ2-7; D is possibly TRBD2 (6 bases). The germline CDR1 and CDR2 sequences are SGHNT and YYREEE (reference sequence). The CDR3 contains 13 residues. V lost 2 bases to trimming and J lost 1 base, with 7 bases between them. The DNA for the CDR3 is TGTGCCAGCAGCTTTGGGGGGTCCTACGAGCAGTACTTC. It encodes CASSFGGSYEQYF.

This clone was observed once. The J gene is TRBJ2-5, the V gene TRBV4-2, with TRBD2 identical over 7 bases. The CDR3 spans 13 residues. The V gene end was trimmed by 3 bases and the J gene end by 4 bases; junction bases not matched to a gene: 2. CDR1 is LGHNA, CDR2 YNFKEQ, per germline. CDR3 protein: CASSQGLRETQYF. CDR3 DNA: TGTGCCAGCAGCCAGGGACTACGAGAGACCCAGTACTTC.

The chain employs TRBV28 and TRBJ1-2; 9 bases are shared with TRBD1. With 6 bases clipped from V and 1 base from J, the junction kept 12 bases outside the gene matches. The CDR3 is made up of 17 amino acids. The germline gives CDR1 MDHEN, CDR2 SYDVKM. The CDR3: CASSLTGTGLINYGYTF. CDR3 coding DNA: TGTGCCAGCAGCCTGACCGGGACAGGGCTCATTAACTATGGCTACACCTTC.

V and J are TRBV21-1 and TRBJ2-1; the table's TRBD2 call for D was not verified on the DNA. TRBV21-1 is a pseudogene segment. The CDR3 spans 17 residues. The CDR3 protein is CASSKASGLAGDNEQFF. The CDR3 DNA reads as TGTGCCAGCAGCAAAGCCTCCGGACTAGCGGGAGACAATGAGCAGTTCTTC.

The gene calls are TRBV19 and TRBJ1-5; perhaps TRBD1 as D (5 bases). V was trimmed by 1 base and J by 12 bases, leaving 7 bases between them. Germline V gene sequence: CDR1 LNHDA, CDR2 SQIVND (reference sequence). There are 11 residues in the CDR3. CDR3: CASSIGGIQHF. In DNA, the CDR3 is TGTGCCAGTAGTATAGGGGGGATCCAGCATTTT.

The V call is TRBV19, the J call TRBJ2-1; the D is unclear. Germline V gives CDR1 LNHDA, CDR2 SQIVND (reference sequence). The CDR3 consists of 16 residues. V was shortened by 7 bases and J by 8 bases, with 24 bases between the two germline ends. The CDR3 region has the DNA TGTGCCAGTACCCCATGGTCGGGTAGTAGTATCCATGAGCAGTTCTTC. Protein product: CASTPWSGSSIHEQFF.

The chain combines TRBV10-3 with TRBJ2-3, with 10 bases matching TRBD2. V was clipped by 2 bases and J by 0 bases; unmatched bases: 2. Germline V gives CDR1 ENHRY, CDR2 SYGVKD. This CDR3 has 16 amino acids. CDR3 bases: TGTGCCATCAGTGAGAAAGCGGGGGGGAGCACAGATACGCAGTATTTT. It codes for CAISEKAGGSTDTQYF.

The DNA of the CDR3 is TGTGCCAGCAGTTTACGCCAACCCTATAGCAATCAGCCCCAGCATTTT. It translates to CASSLRQPYSNQPQHF. The chain joins TRBV28 to TRBJ1-5; D is ambiguous. CDR1 and CDR2 from the germline V gene are MDHEN and SYDVKM. This CDR3 has 16 residues. The V end lost 2 bases, the J end lost 0 bases, and 11 bases lay between the germline ends.

V is TRBV27 and J is TRBJ2-7; D possibly corresponds to TRBD1 (7 bases). Trimming cost V 7 bases and J 0 bases, with 16 bases left between them. The CDR3 is 15 residues long. Germline V CDR1 and CDR2: MNHEY, SMNVEV (reference sequence). Here the CDR3 DNA reads TGTGCCAGCACCCCCGCGCAGGGGGGCTCCTACGAGCAGTACTTC. Protein: CASTPAQGGSYEQYF.

This clone has a handful of counts. This chain links TRBV25-1 with TRBJ1-1, with TRBD1 identical over 7 bases. Germline V lookup: CDR1 MGHDK, CDR2 SYGVNS. J was trimmed by 3 bases and V by 9 bases; bases with no gene match: 16. This CDR3 has 16 amino acids. The CDR3, as DNA: TGTGCCAGGATGGGGGACAGTACCTCGGCAGACACTGAAGCTTTCTTT. Translation: CARMGDSTSADTEAFF. Using reference TRBV25-1 and TRBJ1-1 for the parts outside the CDR3, the full variable domain is EADIYQTPRYLVIGTGKKITLECSQTMGHDKMYWYQQDPGMELHLIHYSYGVNSTEKGDLSSESTVSRIRTEHFPLTLESARPSHTSQYLCARMGDSTSADTEAFFGQGTRLTVV.

The chain combines TRBV7-9 with TRBJ2-1; D tentatively fits TRBD1 or TRBD2 (5 bases each). Germline V CDR1 and CDR2: SEHNR, FQNEAQ (reference sequence). CDR3 length: 14 amino acids. V lost 6 bases, J lost 5 bases, and 14 bases lay in between. CDR3 bases: TGTGCCAGCAGACCCGGGACCGCCGACAATGAGCAGTTCTTC. This gives the protein CASRPGTADNEQFF.

This clone was detected only a few times. The V and J genes are TRBV4-2 and TRBJ2-1; 8 bases match TRBD1. V was pared by 5 bases and J by 3 bases, with 3 bases of the junction left unmatched. The CDR3 spans 14 residues. Germline V gives CDR1 LGHNA, CDR2 YNFKEQ. The CDR3 loop is CASSAGQGYNEQFF. CDR3 DNA sequence: TGTGCCAGCAGCGCTGGACAGGGCTACAATGAGCAGTTCTTC.

The J gene is TRBJ2-5, the V gene TRBV7-9, with 12 bases identical to TRBD2. Germline V lookup: CDR1 SEHNR, CDR2 FQNEAQ (reference sequence). The CDR3 is made up of 14 amino acids. After removal of 3 bases from V and 10 bases from J, the junction contained 6 bases not matched to a gene. CDR3 in amino acids: CASSFFRLAGVQYF. The CDR3 DNA sequence: TGTGCCAGCAGCTTTTTTCGACTAGCGGGGGTCCAGTACTTC. The whole variable domain, remainder taken from reference TRBV7-9 and TRBJ2-5, is DTGVSQNPRHKITKRGQNVTFRCDPISEHNRLYWYRQTLGQGPEFLTYFQNEAQLEKSRLLSDRFSAERPKGSFSTLEIQRTEQGDSAMYLCASSFFRLAGVQYFGPGTRLLVL.

This clone is a singleton in its sample. The chain joins TRBV7-2 to TRBJ2-7; 11 bases are a match to TRBD2. The length of the CDR3 is 17 residues. V gave up 7 bases and J gave up 6 bases; unmatched junction bases: 17. Germline V lookup: CDR1 SGHTA, CDR2 FQGNSA. This chain's CDR3 is CASTPPGVLAGGREQYF. CDR3 bases: TGTGCCAGCACCCCGCCCGGGGTCCTAGCGGGAGGCCGCGAGCAGTACTTC.

The V call is TRBV6-6, the J call TRBJ2-7; maybe TRBD2 (5 bases). V gave up 3 bases and J gave up 6 bases, with 6 bases separating them. Germline V gene sequence: CDR1 MNHNY, CDR2 SVGAGI (reference sequence). The CDR3 totals 11 residues. As DNA, the CDR3 is TGTGCCAGCAGTTATGGAGGCGAGCAGTACTTC. This translates into CASSYGGEQYF.